These 6 T cell receptor beta chains originate from one sample sequenced in a study of T cells in Graves' hyperthyroidism and ophthalmopathy. The CDR3 regions of TCR beta were amplified from RNA transcripts. In the first-round RT-PCR of the TCR CDR3, the HTBI primer set was used. One entry per CDR3 protein results from TCRdb running MiXCR on the multiplex PCR reads. The sample has hundreds of thousands of distinct CDR3 sequences, roughly an eighth seen once. The specimen sequenced was blood. The receptors here all came from a woman between 18 and 29 years old with Graves' hyperthyroidism.

The CDR3 spells CASSPRAYNEQFF. The DNA of the CDR3 is TGTGCCAGTAGTCCAAGGGCCTACAATGAGCAGTTCTTC. The rearrangement links TRBV19 to TRBJ2-1; D remains unclear. CDR1 and CDR2 (germline): LNHDA, SQIVND (reference sequence). With 5 bases removed from V and 2 bases from J, the gap between germline ends came to 7 bases. The CDR3 is made up of 13 amino acids.

The chain joins TRBV4-3 to TRBJ2-3; D is ambiguous. Trimming removed 0 bases at V and 3 bases at J, with 16 bases between. CDR3 length equals 17 residues. Germline assignment: CDR1 LGHNA and CDR2 YSLEER. CDR3 in DNA: TGCGCCAGCAGCCAAGAGAGACGTACCCTCGGTACAGATACGCAGTATTTT. It encodes CASSQERRTLGTDTQYF.

The table lists this clonotype with many counts. The V gene is TRBV2, the J gene TRBJ1-2; 9 bases are shared with TRBD1. Germline trimming cut 11 bases from V and 8 bases from J; bases unmatched to any gene: 12. Germline-derived CDR1 and CDR2 are SNHLY and FYNNEI. The CDR3 loop spans 13 amino acids. The CDR3 coding sequence is TGTGCCGGACCGGGACAGGGCCAACGAGGCTACACCTTC. Translation: CAGPGQGQRGYTF.

This clonotype was observed many times. The chain links TRBV28 to TRBJ2-3; D is possibly TRBD1 (5 bases). CDR1 is MDHEN, CDR2 SYDVKM, per germline. This CDR3 spans 13 amino acids. This chain's CDR3 is CTSQGGSTDTQYF. In DNA, the CDR3 is TGTACATCCCAGGGCGGAAGCACAGATACGCAGTATTTT.

This clonotype was found a few times. V is TRBV14 and J is TRBJ2-2, with D perhaps TRBD2 (6 bases). Trimming left V 4 bases short and J 6 bases short, with 15 bases between. Germline loops: CDR1 SGHDN, CDR2 FVKESK. The CDR3 contains 15 residues. The CDR3 sequence is CASSRNLGGAGELFF. CDR3 nucleotides: TGTGCCAGCAGCCGGAATTTGGGGGGTGCCGGGGAGCTGTTTTTT. The whole variable domain, filled in from reference TRBV14 and TRBJ2-2, reads EAGVTQFPSHSVIEKGQTVTLRCDPISGHDNLYWYRRVMGKEIKFLLHFVKESKQDESGMPNNRFLAERTGGTYSTLKVQPAELEDSGVYFCASSRNLGGAGELFFGEGSRLTVL.

The chain recombines TRBV11-3 with TRBJ2-3; D gene uncertain. This CDR3 contains 15 residues. The V gene's germline CDR1 is SGHNT and CDR2 YENEEA. Trimming left V 5 bases short and J 6 bases short, with 18 bases between. The DNA of the CDR3 is TGTGCCAGCAGCCCCGGCCGGGCGAAGGTCGATACGCAGTATTTT. Translating it yields CASSPGRAKVDTQYF. Together with reference TRBV11-3 and TRBJ2-3, the CDR3 gives the full variable domain: EAGVVQSPRYKIIEKKQPVAFWCNPISGHNTLYWYLQNLGQGPELLIRYENEEAVDDSQLPKDRFSAERLKGVDSTLKIQPAELGDSAVYLCASSPGRAKVDTQYFGPGTRLTVL.